These 6 T cell receptor beta chains share one sample of origin, sequenced in a study of technical replicates of blood from a handful of donors. Clones were read by immunoSEQ multiplex PCR, and TCRdb kept only the in-frame ones, dropping some. The sample comprises 13,000 to 15,000 clones, 80% to 85% of which are singletons, and under 15% rests with the top ten. Sample: PBMCs. The receptors here all came from a human donor in good health.

This clone rates as medium-sized (0.01 to 0.1%). The chain recombines TRBV29-1 with TRBJ2-1, with TRBD1 matching 8 bases. Germline assignment: CDR1 SQVTM and CDR2 ANQGSEA. This CDR3 has 13 amino acids. After removal of 7 bases from V and 0 bases from J, the junction contained 2 bases not matched to a gene. The CDR3 DNA sequence: TGCAGCGCCACAGGGGGCTCCTACAATGAGCAGTTCTTC. The encoded protein is CSATGGSYNEQFF.

J is TRBJ2-1 and V is TRBV7-2; 11 bases match TRBD2. Germline loops: CDR1 SGHTA, CDR2 FQGNSA. This CDR3 is built from 14 residues. V dropped 8 bases and J dropped 4; count of bases not matched to a gene: 4. This CDR3 reads CASRGLAEYNEQFF. In DNA, the CDR3 is TGTGCCAGCCGGGGACTAGCGGAGTACAATGAGCAGTTCTTC.

The chain's CDR3 is CASSNLAGGYNEQFF. The CDR3 DNA reads TGTGCCAGCAGCAACTTAGCGGGAGGCTACAATGAGCAGTTCTTC. The gene calls are TRBV11-2 and TRBJ2-1, with 10 bases lining up with TRBD2. Losses at the gene ends were 5 bases for V and 3 bases for J; bases not matched to a gene: 4. Per germline, CDR1 SGHAT and CDR2 FQNNGV. This CDR3 is built from 15 residues.

The chain is built from TRBV19 and TRBJ2-4, with 7 bases that match TRBD2. CDR3 length: 17 residues. V lost 6 bases and J lost 0; bases outside the gene matches: 11. Per germline, CDR1 LNHDA and CDR2 SQIVND (reference sequence). DNA for the CDR3: TGTGCCAGTAGCCGCCGGGAGGCGGGAGTAGCCAAAAACATTCAGTACTTC. It translates to CASSRREAGVAKNIQYF.

The chain combines TRBV6-4 with TRBJ1-1, with D maybe TRBD1 (6 bases). Germline V gene lookup returns CDR1 MRHNA and CDR2 SNTAGT. Trimming removed 2 bases from V and 4 bases from J, with 11 bases in between. This CDR3 spans 14 amino acids. As DNA, the CDR3 is TGTGCCAGCAGTGACGGGGGGGCTACCACTGAAGCTTTCTTT. Its translation is CASSDGGATTEAFF.

The count of this clone is one. The rearrangement links TRBV7-6 to TRBJ1-5; the D is unclear. CDR1 and CDR2 (germline): SGHVS, FNYEAQ. This CDR3 is 15 amino acids long. Between the trimmed V and J ends, which lost 3 bases and 3 bases, there was a span of 12 bases. The CDR3, as DNA: TGTGCCAGCAGCTTGTTCAGCGGTTTCAATCAGCCCCAGCATTTT. This codes for CASSLFSGFNQPQHF.